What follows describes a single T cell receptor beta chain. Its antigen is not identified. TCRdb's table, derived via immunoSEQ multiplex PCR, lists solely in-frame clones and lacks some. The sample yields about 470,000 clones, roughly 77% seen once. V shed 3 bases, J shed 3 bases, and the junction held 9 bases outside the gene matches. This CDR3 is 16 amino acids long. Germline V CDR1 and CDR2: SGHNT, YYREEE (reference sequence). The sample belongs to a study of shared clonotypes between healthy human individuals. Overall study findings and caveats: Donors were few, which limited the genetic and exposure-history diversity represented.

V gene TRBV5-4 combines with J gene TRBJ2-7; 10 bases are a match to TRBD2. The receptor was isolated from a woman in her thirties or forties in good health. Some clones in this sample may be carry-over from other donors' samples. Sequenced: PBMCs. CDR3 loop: CASSSLAGAGIYEQYF. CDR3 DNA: TGTGCCAGCAGCTCCCTAGCGGGAGCGGGCATCTACGAGCAGTACTTC.